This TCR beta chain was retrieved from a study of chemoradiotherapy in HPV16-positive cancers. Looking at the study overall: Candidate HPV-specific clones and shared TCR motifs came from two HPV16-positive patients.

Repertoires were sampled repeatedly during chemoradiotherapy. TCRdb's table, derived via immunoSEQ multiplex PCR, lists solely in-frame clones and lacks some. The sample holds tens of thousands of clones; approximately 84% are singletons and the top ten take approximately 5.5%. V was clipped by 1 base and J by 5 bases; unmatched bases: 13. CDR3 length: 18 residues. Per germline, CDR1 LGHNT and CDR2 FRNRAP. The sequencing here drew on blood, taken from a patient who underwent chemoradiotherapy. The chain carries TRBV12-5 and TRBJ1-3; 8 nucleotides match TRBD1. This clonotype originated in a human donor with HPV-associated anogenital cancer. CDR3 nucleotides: TGTGCTAGTGGTTTGGACGGGACAGGTCCACTCTTAAGAAACACCATATATTTT. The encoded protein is CASGLDGTGPLLRNTIYF.